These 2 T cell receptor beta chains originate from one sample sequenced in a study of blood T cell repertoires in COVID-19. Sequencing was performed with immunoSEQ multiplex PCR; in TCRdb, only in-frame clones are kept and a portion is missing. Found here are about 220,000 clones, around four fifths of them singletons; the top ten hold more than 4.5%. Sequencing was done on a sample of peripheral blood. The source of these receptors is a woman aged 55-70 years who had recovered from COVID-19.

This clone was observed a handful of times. This CDR3 is CASSISVGSQQKLFF. Written as DNA, the CDR3 is TGTGCCAGTAGTATTTCGGTCGGTTCGCAACAAAAACTGTTTTTT. The gene calls are TRBV19 and TRBJ1-4; D call uncertain. This CDR3 is 15 amino acids long. V dropped 3 bases and J dropped 9 bases, with 17 bases sitting between them. The germline V gene encodes CDR1 LNHDA and CDR2 SQIVND (reference sequence).

Here the CDR3 DNA reads TGTGCCAGCAGTTACGGGACAGGTTGGGATGAGCAGTTCTTC. This sequence encodes CASSYGTGWDEQFF. V and J are TRBV6-2 or TRBV6-3 and TRBJ2-1; 8 bases agree with TRBD1. This CDR3 region has 14 residues. J lost 8 bases, V lost 2 bases, and 5 bases had no gene match. Germline CDR1 MNHEY, CDR2 SVGEGT.